Presented here are 9 T cell receptor beta chains from one specimen sequenced in a study of shared clonotypes between healthy human individuals. TCRdb's table, derived via immunoSEQ multiplex PCR, lists solely in-frame clones and lacks some. The sample has under 650,000 clones; around 96% are singletons. Sequencing used naive CD4+ T cells sorted from blood. Subset described: CD45RA+ positively selected. The origin of the receptors is a woman aged 25 to 39 in good health.

The chain carries TRBV6-6 and TRBJ2-4; a possible D gene is TRBD1 (5 bases). V lost 6 bases and J lost 8, with 14 bases in between. The CDR3 is 13 amino acids. From germline, CDR1 is MNHNY and CDR2 SVGAGI (reference sequence). The DNA for the CDR3 is TGTGCCAGCAGAGAGACAGTTTATCACATTCAGTACTTC. This translates into CASRETVYHIQYF.

This clone appeared once. The V and J genes are TRBV28 and TRBJ1-4; D is perhaps TRBD1 (5 bases). Trimming stripped 8 bases from V and 5 bases from J, with 15 bases between. The CDR3 is made up of 14 amino acids. Per the germline V gene, CDR1 is MDHEN and CDR2 is SYDVKM. CDR3 loop: CASVPGGENEKLFF. DNA of the CDR3: TGTGCCAGCGTTCCTGGGGGGGAGAATGAAAAACTGTTTTTT.

This rearrangement joins TRBV4-1 to TRBJ1-2; D may be TRBD1 (6 bases). This CDR3 has 15 residues. Trimming stripped 1 base from V and 3 bases from J, with 12 bases between. Germline assignment: CDR1 MGHRA and CDR2 YSYEKL. The CDR3, as DNA: TGCGCCAGCAGCCAAGGTGGGGGGCCGGACTATGGCTACACCTTC. Amino acids: CASSQGGGPDYGYTF.

This chain connects TRBV28 to TRBJ2-2, with D maybe TRBD2 (6 bases). Germline values: CDR1 MDHEN, CDR2 SYDVKM. V lost 1 base and J 5 bases, leaving 11 bases between the germline ends. The CDR3 spans 15 residues. Here the CDR3 DNA reads TGTGCCAGCAGTTTATTTCGGGAGTTGACCGGGGAGCTGTTTTTT. Its translation: CASSLFRELTGELFF.

The chain joins TRBV28 to TRBJ2-2; the D gene could be TRBD1 or TRBD2 (5 bases each). Germline CDR1 is MDHEN and CDR2 is SYDVKM. Trimming took 6 bases from V and 6 from J, leaving 20 bases between them. This CDR3 comprises 16 residues. The CDR3 reads CASRVTRAKRAGELFF. CDR3 DNA: TGTGCCAGCAGGGTAACCAGGGCCAAGAGGGCCGGGGAGCTGTTTTTT.

In this sample, this clone turned up once. Additional DNA sequences in this sample encode the identical CDR3. The chain uses TRBV2 and TRBJ2-3, with D unresolved. Per the germline V gene, CDR1 is SNHLY and CDR2 is FYNNEI. The CDR3 sequence is 14 residues long. The V gene lost 6 bases and the J gene lost 0 bases, with 10 bases spanning the gap. The CDR3 sequence: CASRLASSTDTQYF. CDR3 nucleotides: TGTGCCAGCAGGTTAGCTTCGAGCACAGATACGCAGTATTTT.

The CDR3 here is CASSLNWGGQGRSGNTIYF. As DNA, the CDR3 is TGTGCCAGCAGCTTGAACTGGGGGGGACAGGGTCGATCTGGAAACACCATATATTTT. The chain uses TRBV7-8 and TRBJ1-3; 9 bases match TRBD1. Losses at the gene ends were 3 bases for V and 1 base for J; bases not matched to a gene: 13. Germline CDR1 and CDR2: SGHVS and FQNEAQ. The CDR3 is 19 amino acids.

This chain connects TRBV7-8 to TRBJ2-5; 7 bases line up with TRBD2. With V trimmed by 5 bases and J by 7 bases, 22 bases remained unmatched. Per the germline V gene, CDR1 is SGHVS and CDR2 is FQNEAQ. The CDR3 consists of 18 residues. For the CDR3, the DNA is TGTGCCAGCAGCCTATGGGCAGGGCTAGCGGTGATTAGAGGGACCCAGTACTTC. Its protein is CASSLWAGLAVIRGTQYF.

The chain uses TRBV28 and TRBJ1-5; no clear D. V was trimmed by 5 bases and J by 6 bases, leaving 14 bases between them. Germline CDR1 and CDR2: MDHEN and SYDVKM. The CDR3 extends over 14 amino acids. The CDR3 here is CASSLRFRIQPQHF. The DNA for the CDR3 is TGTGCCAGCAGTCTACGGTTTAGGATTCAGCCCCAGCATTTT.